Shown below are 24 T cell receptor beta chains from a single sample sequenced in a study of blood T cell repertoires in COVID-19. Sequencing was performed with immunoSEQ multiplex PCR; in TCRdb, only in-frame clones are kept and a portion is missing. The sample yields about 300,000 clones, about 91% seen once. The sample taken for sequencing was peripheral blood. These receptors came from a woman in her thirties who had recovered from COVID-19.

The chain links TRBV11-1 to TRBJ1-5; D unclear. Germline V lookup: CDR1 SGHAT, CDR2 FQDESV (reference sequence). Trimming left V 5 bases short and J 7 bases short, with 9 bases between. The CDR3 extends over 12 amino acids. CDR3 nucleotides: TGTGCCAGCAGCCTGCCGGGACAGCCCCAGCATTTT. Amino acids: CASSLPGQPQHF.

V and J are TRBV19 and TRBJ2-3, with 10 bases fitting TRBD2. Germline V gene sequence: CDR1 LNHDA, CDR2 SQIVND (reference sequence). The V and J ends lost 4 bases and 0 bases, in that order; junction bases with no gene match: 4. The CDR3 is made up of 16 amino acids. The CDR3 here is CASSKTSGASTDTQYF. The CDR3 DNA sequence: TGTGCCAGTAGTAAAACTAGCGGGGCCAGCACAGATACGCAGTATTTT. Filled out from reference TRBV19 and TRBJ2-3, the complete variable domain reads DGGITQSPKYLFRKEGQNVTLSCEQNLNHDAMYWYRQDPGQGLRLIYYSQIVNDFQKGDIAEGYSVSREKKESFPLTVTSAQKNPTAFYLCASSKTSGASTDTQYFGPGTRLTVL.

Points on this clone: Other DNA variants within this sample encode the same CDR3. V is TRBV5-1 and J is TRBJ1-1; D uncertain. CDR3 length: 13 amino acids. Germline V lookup: CDR1 SGHRS, CDR2 YFSETQ. Trimming removed 0 bases from V and 1 base from J, with 4 bases in between. This CDR3 reads CASSLDTNTEAFF. The CDR3 bases are TGCGCCAGCAGCTTGGACACGAACACTGAAGCTTTCTTT.

The rearrangement links TRBV3-1 (or the pseudogene TRBV3-2) to TRBJ2-3; D gene uncertain. Germline V CDR1 and CDR2: LGHDT, YNNKEL (reference sequence). V was trimmed by 1 base and J by 0 bases, leaving 2 bases between them. The CDR3 sequence is 13 residues long. The CDR3 spells CASSQASTDTQYF. CDR3 coding DNA: TGTGCCAGCAGCCAAGCGAGCACAGATACGCAGTATTTT.

On this clone itself: The sample carries other DNA sequences with the same CDR3. The chain combines TRBV28 with TRBJ1-1; no clear D. Germline V gene data show CDR1 as MDHEN and CDR2 as SYDVKM. Deletions cut 1 base from V and 4 bases from J, with 4 bases between. This CDR3 contains 12 residues. CDR3 nucleotides: TGTGCCAGCAGTTTATCGGGCACTGAAGCTTTCTTT. Its translation: CASSLSGTEAFF. The full variable domain, in which reference TRBV28 and TRBJ1-1 provide the parts outside the CDR3, is DVKVTQSSRYLVKRTGEKVFLECVQDMDHENMFWYRQDPGLGLRLIYFSYDVKMKEKGDIPEGYSVSREKKERFSLILESASTNQTSMYLCASSLSGTEAFFGQGTRLTVV.

The gene calls are TRBV7-3 and TRBJ2-2; D perhaps matches TRBD1 (5 bases). Trimming took 2 bases from V and 6 from J, leaving 10 bases between them. Germline CDR1 SGHTA, CDR2 FQGTGA. The CDR3 length is 14 residues. The CDR3 region is CASSLGALAGELFF. The CDR3 DNA is TGTGCCAGCAGCTTAGGGGCCTTGGCCGGGGAGCTGTTTTTT.

The chain employs TRBV6-5 and TRBJ1-4, with D unresolved. Germline-derived CDR1 and CDR2 are MNHEY and SVGAGI. Trimming left V 8 bases short and J 10 bases short, with 14 bases between. CDR3 length: 12 residues. DNA of the CDR3: TGTGCCAGCGGGTCCGGGGTTGGAAAACTGTTTTTT. Its translation is CASGSGVGKLFF.

The chain is built from TRBV2 and TRBJ1-1; a weak D match, TRBD1 (5 bases). The ends were cut back, 10 bases at V and 1 base at J, with 13 bases in the middle. Germline CDR1 and CDR2: SNHLY and FYNNEI. CDR3 length: 13 residues. This chain's CDR3 is CATLFDRNTEAFF. As DNA, the CDR3 is TGTGCCACCCTTTTTGACAGGAACACTGAAGCTTTCTTT.

The chain recombines TRBV5-1 with TRBJ2-5; 7 positions match TRBD2. The CDR3 length is 13 residues. V trimming: 3 bases; J trimming: 5 bases; junction bases outside the gene matches: 4. Germline loops: CDR1 SGHRS, CDR2 YFSETQ. CDR3 sequence reads: CASSWGGSETQYF. The CDR3 DNA reads TGCGCCAGCAGCTGGGGGGGGTCCGAGACCCAGTACTTC.

This sequence joins TRBV28 and TRBJ1-5; perhaps TRBD1 as D (5 bases). CDR1 MDHEN and CDR2 SYDVKM come from the germline V gene. Trimming pared 5 bases from V and 4 bases from J, leaving 18 bases between. This CDR3 has 16 amino acids. CDR3 loop: CASSPRGGVTNQPQHF. The CDR3 bases are TGTGCCAGCAGTCCCCGGGGGGGGGTCACAAATCAGCCCCAGCATTTT.

The chain has TRBV18 and TRBJ2-2; no clear D gene. The CDR3 sequence is 16 residues long. Germline assignment: CDR1 KGHSH and CDR2 LQKENI. The V gene lost 3 bases and the J gene lost 1 base, with 12 bases spanning the gap. CDR3 nucleotide sequence: TGTGCCAGCTCACCGAGCCAGGCTCGGAACACCGGGGAGCTGTTTTTT. The encoded protein is CASSPSQARNTGELFF.

This clone was seen only a few times. The CDR3 DNA reads TGCGCCAGCAGCCTGACAGGGGGCTCGGGCGATGAGCAGTTCTTC. This sequence encodes CASSLTGGSGDEQFF. The chain recombines TRBV5-1 with TRBJ2-1, with 10 bases identical to TRBD1. Looked up from germline, CDR1 is SGHRS and CDR2 is YFSETQ. CDR3 length: 15 amino acids. V dropped 4 bases and J dropped 8; count of bases not matched to a gene: 9.

This clone showed up just a few times. This rearrangement joins TRBV2 to TRBJ2-2; maybe TRBD2 (6 bases). Per the germline V gene, CDR1 is SNHLY and CDR2 is FYNNEI. With 6 bases removed from V and 7 bases from J, the gap between germline ends came to 18 bases. The CDR3 loop spans 15 amino acids. For the CDR3, the DNA is TGTGCCAGCAGCTTTACTAGCCAAGGGGTCGGGGAGCTGTTTTTT. Protein sequence: CASSFTSQGVGELFF.

This chain links TRBV29-1 with TRBJ1-2; 10 nucleotides match TRBD1. Germline loops: CDR1 SQVTM, CDR2 ANQGSEA. CDR3 size: 14 residues. V was clipped by 8 bases and J by 8 bases; unmatched bases: 14. CDR3 bases: TGCAGCTTTTCGGCCGGGACAGGGGAGTTGGGCTACACCTTC. Translation gives CSFSAGTGELGYTF.

The chain has TRBV4-1 and TRBJ2-2; D unresolved. Germline CDR1 and CDR2: MGHRA and YSYEKL. This CDR3 is 11 amino acids long. The germline V and J ends were trimmed by 10 bases and 7 bases, with 10 bases remaining between them. The CDR3 sequence is CATLESGELFF. Written as DNA, the CDR3 is TGCGCCACCCTGGAGAGCGGGGAGCTGTTTTTT.

This chain joins TRBV7-6 and TRBJ2-7, with D possibly matching TRBD2 (6 bases). Germline assignment: CDR1 SGHVS and CDR2 FNYEAQ. V lost 5 bases and J 3 bases, leaving 17 bases between the germline ends. The CDR3 is made up of 15 amino acids. The CDR3 protein is CASSPVGRGFYEQYF. The CDR3 DNA is TGTGCCAGCAGCCCCGTCGGGCGGGGCTTCTACGAGCAGTACTTC.

The chain joins TRBV27 to TRBJ1-1; 7 nucleotides agree with TRBD1. J was trimmed by 1 base and V by 6 bases; bases with no gene match: 8. The CDR3 covers 15 residues. The V gene's germline CDR1 is MNHEY and CDR2 SMNVEV (reference sequence). CDR3 bases: TGTGCCAGCAGCCCAAGGACAGGCGGGAACACTGAAGCTTTCTTT. This sequence encodes CASSPRTGGNTEAFF.

The chain links TRBV11-2 to TRBJ1-4, with 11 bases aligning to TRBD1. Germline V gives CDR1 SGHAT, CDR2 FQNNGV. The CDR3 extends over 15 amino acids. Losses at the gene ends were 2 bases for V and 8 bases for J; bases not matched to a gene: 4. CDR3: CASSLRTGGMEKLFF. As DNA, the CDR3 is TGTGCCAGCAGCTTACGGACAGGGGGCATGGAAAAACTGTTTTTT.

This clone was seen only once. The chain uses TRBV4-3 and TRBJ2-1; no clear D. V shed 0 bases and J shed 4 bases, with 7 bases lying between them. Germline V CDR1 and CDR2: LGHNA, YSLEER. This CDR3 comprises 14 residues. The CDR3 is CASSQENSYNEQFF. The CDR3 nucleotides are TGCGCCAGCAGCCAAGAAAACAGTTACAATGAGCAGTTCTTC.

This clone was found a few times. CDR3 nucleotides: TGTGCCAGCAGCCTTTGGGAGCTAACCCTTGGAGAAGGCTACACCTTC. Its translation: CASSLWELTLGEGYTF. The V call is TRBV13, the J call TRBJ1-2, with D unclear. The CDR3 length is 16 residues. Germline-derived CDR1 and CDR2 are PRHDT and FYEKMQ (reference sequence). The germline V and J ends were trimmed by 5 bases and 8 bases, with 24 bases remaining between them. The full variable domain, rest sourced from reference TRBV13 and TRBJ1-2, is AAGVIQSPRHLIKEKRETATLKCYPIPRHDTVYWYQQGPGQDPQFLISFYEKMQSDKGSIPDRFSAQQFSDYHSELNMSSLELGDSALYFCASSLWELTLGEGYTFGSGTRLTVV.

The V call is TRBV10-3, the J call TRBJ1-1, with 7 positions matching TRBD1. The CDR3 sequence is 13 residues long. Germline lookup yields CDR1 ENHRY and CDR2 SYGVKD. Unmatched junction bases numbered 2, after V lost 5 bases and J lost 2 bases. The CDR3 DNA sequence: TGTGCCATCAGTTGGACAGGAAACACTGAAGCTTTCTTT. Amino acid sequence: CAISWTGNTEAFF.

This chain connects TRBV18 to TRBJ1-1; a weak D match, TRBD1 (5 bases). The CDR3 consists of 15 residues. V shed 1 base and J shed 7 bases, with 16 bases lying between them. The germline V gene encodes CDR1 KGHSH and CDR2 LQKENI. Here the CDR3 reads CASSPRGEGWGEAFF. The CDR3 DNA follows: TGTGCCAGCTCACCACGGGGGGAGGGCTGGGGTGAAGCTTTCTTT. The full variable domain, in which reference TRBV18 and TRBJ1-1 provide the parts outside the CDR3, is NAGVMQNPRHLVRRRGQEARLRCSPMKGHSHVYWYRQLPEEGLKFMVYLQKENIIDESGMPKERFSAEFPKEGPSILRIQQVVRGDSAAYFCASSPRGEGWGEAFFGQGTRLTVV.

The chain couples TRBV28 to TRBJ1-4, with 7 bases aligning to TRBD1. The CDR3 length is 17 residues. Trimming at V came to 5 bases and at J to 3 bases, leaving 12 bases not matched to a gene. The V gene's germline CDR1 is MDHEN and CDR2 SYDVKM. The CDR3 DNA reads as TGTGCCAGCAGTGCCCTTGGACAGGCGACAGCTAATGAAAAACTGTTTTTT. Its protein product is CASSALGQATANEKLFF. The full variable domain, with the rest looked up from reference TRBV28 and TRBJ1-4, is DVKVTQSSRYLVKRTGEKVFLECVQDMDHENMFWYRQDPGLGLRLIYFSYDVKMKEKGDIPEGYSVSREKKERFSLILESASTNQTSMYLCASSALGQATANEKLFFGSGTQLSVL.

The V call is TRBV19, the J call TRBJ2-7, with TRBD1 as a possible D gene (6 bases). This CDR3 is 15 amino acids long. V was pared by 4 bases and J by 4 bases, with 17 bases between. Germline CDR1 LNHDA, CDR2 SQIVND (reference sequence). Here the CDR3 DNA reads TGTGCCAGTAGTAGCGGGTCGGCAGGGGTGTACGAGCAGTACTTC. Amino acids: CASSSGSAGVYEQYF.